These 26 T cell receptor beta chains came from one sample sequenced in a study of cytomegalovirus exposure and HLA in healthy donors. 60 Vbeta and 13 Jbeta primers were used in PCR. Libraries were prepared by immunoSEQ multiplex PCR; TCRdb keeps only in-frame clonotypes and omits some of them. The repertoire consists of a few hundred thousand clones, with approximately 81% occurring once and the leading ten covering roughly 3.1%. The sample comprised PBMCs. These receptors were collected from a man aged 30 to 39 in good health and CMV-seronegative.

This chain links TRBV5-6 with TRBJ2-1; 7 nucleotides line up with TRBD2. CDR1 is SGHDT, CDR2 YYEEEE, per germline. With 3 bases clipped from V and 5 bases from J, the junction kept 14 bases outside the gene matches. CDR3 length: 17 amino acids. The CDR3 is CASSSLLRAGNHNEQFF. The CDR3 nucleotides read TGTGCCAGCAGCTCCTTACTTCGAGCGGGGAACCACAATGAGCAGTTCTTC. Combining the CDR3 with reference TRBV5-6 and TRBJ2-1 gives the whole variable domain DAGVTQSPTHLIKTRGQQVTLRCSPKSGHDTVSWYQQALGQGPQFIFQYYEEEERQRGNFPDRFSGHQFPNYSSELNVNALLLGDSALYLCASSSLLRAGNHNEQFFGPGTRLTVL.

Comment on this clone: At one of its ends the junction is not consistent with the germline gene, which may arise from a read error. The chain links TRBV2 to TRBJ2-5; 11 bases match TRBD1. This CDR3 comprises 15 residues. Germline CDR1 is SNHLY and CDR2 is FYNNEI. The CDR3 coding sequence is TGTGCCCGCAGGCTCGGGGACAGGGGGCAAGAGACCCAGTACTTC. This codes for CARRLGDRGQETQYF.

The chain joins TRBV27 to TRBJ2-3; TRBD1 agrees at 10 bases. Germline CDR1 MNHEY, CDR2 SMNVEV (reference sequence). The CDR3 consists of 16 residues. The V gene end was trimmed by 8 bases and the J gene end by 4 bases; junction bases not matched to a gene: 12. In nucleotides, the CDR3 is TGTGCCAGCGCCCTCCTTGGGACAGGGGTGTCAGATACGCAGTATTTT. Protein product: CASALLGTGVSDTQYF.

This chain connects TRBV5-4 to TRBJ1-3; 12 bases are a match to TRBD1. This CDR3 contains 17 residues. Losses at the gene ends were 4 bases for V and 4 bases for J; bases not matched to a gene: 9. From germline, CDR1 is SGHNT and CDR2 YYREEE (reference sequence). The CDR3 is CASSLGQGAQSGNTIYF. The DNA of the CDR3 is TGTGCCAGCAGCCTGGGACAGGGGGCGCAATCCGGAAACACCATATATTTT. The variable domain in full, with the rest retrieved from reference TRBV5-4 and TRBJ1-3, is ETGVTQSPTHLIKTRGQQVTLRCSSQSGHNTVSWYQQALGQGPQFIFQYYREEENGRGNFPPRFSGLQFPNYSSELNVNALELDDSALYLCASSLGQGAQSGNTIYFGEGSWLTVV.

This chain links TRBV7-2 with TRBJ2-3; possible D gene TRBD2, 6 bases. Trimming stripped 5 bases from V and 0 bases from J, with 12 bases between. Germline V CDR1 and CDR2: SGHTA, FQGNSA. There are 15 residues in the CDR3. CDR3 coding DNA: TGTGCCAGCAGCCCGCTCGCGGGGAGCACAGATACGCAGTATTTT. Amino acids: CASSPLAGSTDTQYF.

This clone was observed a few times. Other nucleotide sequences from this sample produce the same CDR3. The chain has TRBV20-1 and TRBJ2-5; D unclear. V lost 0 bases, J lost 4 bases, and 3 bases lay in between. The CDR3 extends over 11 amino acids. Per germline, CDR1 DFQATT and CDR2 SNEGSKA (reference sequence). This CDR3 reads CSARDRETQYF. The DNA of the CDR3 is TGCAGTGCTAGAGATCGAGAGACCCAGTACTTC.

The chain links TRBV7-3 to TRBJ2-3; D is possibly TRBD2 (9 bases). Trimming stripped 5 bases from V and 3 bases from J, with 24 bases between. The CDR3 has 18 residues. CDR1 and CDR2 (germline): SGHTA, FQGTGA. CDR3 coding DNA: TGTGCCAGCAGCCCGCAGGGGGCGGGGGGGCCCTTTACAGATACGCAGTATTTT. Translation: CASSPQGAGGPFTDTQYF. The variable domain in full, with the rest retrieved from reference TRBV7-3 and TRBJ2-3, is GAGVSQTPSNKVTEKGKYVELRCDPISGHTALYWYRQSLGQGPEFLIYFQGTGAADDSGLPNDRFFAVRPEGSVSTLKIQRTERGDSAVYLCASSPQGAGGPFTDTQYFGPGTRLTVL.

The chain employs TRBV25-1 and TRBJ2-3; TRBD2 might be the D (6 bases). V lost 0 bases to trimming and J lost 0 bases, with 10 bases between them. CDR1 and CDR2 (germline): MGHDK, SYGVNS. The CDR3 length is 16 residues. CDR3 amino acids: CASSEYPGDSTDTQYF. The CDR3 coding sequence is TGTGCCAGCAGTGAATATCCGGGGGATAGCACAGATACGCAGTATTTT. Combining the CDR3 with reference TRBV25-1 and TRBJ2-3 gives the whole variable domain EADIYQTPRYLVIGTGKKITLECSQTMGHDKMYWYQQDPGMELHLIHYSYGVNSTEKGDLSSESTVSRIRTEHFPLTLESARPSHTSQYLCASSEYPGDSTDTQYFGPGTRLTVL.

This sequence joins TRBV6-1 and TRBJ2-7; D remains unclear. The CDR3 extends over 12 amino acids. The germline V and J ends were trimmed by 7 bases and 3 bases, with 10 bases remaining between them. Per the germline V gene, CDR1 is MNHNS and CDR2 is SASEGT. CDR3 DNA: TGTGCCAGCAATCCTCGAGGCTACGAGCAGTACTTC. This sequence encodes CASNPRGYEQYF.

The chain recombines TRBV5-1 with TRBJ1-1; D gene ambiguous. This CDR3 comprises 16 residues. Germline loops: CDR1 SGHRS, CDR2 YFSETQ. V was cut by 4 bases and J by 0 bases, with 16 bases left in between. In DNA, the CDR3 is TGCGCCAGCAGCCCCCAGGAGGGTAGCATGAACACTGAAGCTTTCTTT. This gives the protein CASSPQEGSMNTEAFF.

This clone came up a few times. The rearrangement links TRBV6-1 to TRBJ2-7, with D tentatively TRBD2 (5 bases). This CDR3 is 13 amino acids long. Germline V CDR1 and CDR2: MNHNS, SASEGT. Trimming pared 8 bases from V and 8 bases from J, leaving 19 bases between. As DNA, the CDR3 is TGTGCCAGCGGGCTCGGGGATCCCTTTAAGCAGTACTTC. Translated: CASGLGDPFKQYF.

The CDR3 nucleotides are TGCGCCAGCAGCCAAGAGGACAGGGGGAGAGATACGCAGTATTTT. It encodes CASSQEDRGRDTQYF. This sequence joins TRBV4-3 and TRBJ2-3; the match to TRBD1 covers 10 bases. Unmatched junction bases numbered 2, after V lost 0 bases and J lost 5 bases. The CDR3 consists of 15 residues. The V gene's germline CDR1 is LGHNA and CDR2 YSLEER.

The V gene is TRBV2, the J gene TRBJ2-3, with 9 bases aligning to TRBD2. Looked up from germline, CDR1 is SNHLY and CDR2 is FYNNEI. Losses at the gene ends were 4 bases for V and 3 bases for J; bases not matched to a gene: 8. CDR3 length: 16 amino acids. The CDR3 nucleotides read TGTGCCAGCAGTGGGGGAAGCGGGGGGTGGACAGATACGCAGTATTTT. Its protein is CASSGGSGGWTDTQYF.

The chain has TRBV7-8 and TRBJ2-7, with TRBD1 as a possible D gene (5 bases). V was shortened by 1 base and J by 1 base, with 8 bases between the two germline ends. The V gene's germline CDR1 is SGHVS and CDR2 FQNEAQ. The length of the CDR3 is 14 residues. The CDR3 nucleotides are TGTGCCAGCAGCTTAGGCAGGGCTTCCTACGAGCAGTACTTC. Amino acid sequence: CASSLGRASYEQYF.

On this clone: This specimen includes other DNA sequences encoding the same CDR3. The J gene is TRBJ2-1, the V gene TRBV7-3; 8 bases agree with TRBD1. V was pared by 5 bases and J by 9 bases, with 3 bases of the junction left unmatched. Per the germline V gene, CDR1 is SGHTA and CDR2 is FQGTGA. This CDR3 region has 12 residues. This CDR3 is CASSLQGGEQFF. The CDR3 region has the DNA TGTGCCAGCAGCCTACAGGGGGGTGAGCAGTTCTTC.

The chain employs TRBV7-2 and TRBJ1-5; 7 nucleotides agree with TRBD1. CDR1 is SGHTA, CDR2 FQGNSA, per germline. CDR3 length: 13 residues. The V segment lost 5 bases and the J segment 5 bases; nucleotides outside the gene matches: 3. The CDR3 region has the DNA TGTGCCAGCAGCAACGACAGGGATCAGCCCCAGCATTTT. It yields the protein CASSNDRDQPQHF.

The V gene is TRBV10-3, the J gene TRBJ2-1; 11 nucleotides align to TRBD2. The CDR3 contains 14 residues. Trimming at V came to 5 bases and at J to 8 bases, leaving 5 bases not matched to a gene. The germline gives CDR1 ENHRY, CDR2 SYGVKD. The CDR3 DNA follows: TGTGCCATCAGTCCGACTAGCGGGGCGTATGAGCAGTTCTTC. Translating gives CAISPTSGAYEQFF.

This clone was picked up one time. J is TRBJ1-1 and V is TRBV19, with 8 nucleotides matching TRBD1. V lost 0 bases to trimming and J lost 0 bases; unmatched junction nucleotides: 6. CDR1 is LNHDA and CDR2 is SQIVND in the germline V gene (reference sequence). This CDR3 contains 17 residues. This CDR3 is CASSIDLWTGMNTEAFF. CDR3 sequence (DNA): TGTGCCAGTAGTATAGATCTATGGACAGGGATGAACACTGAAGCTTTCTTT.

There are a few counts of this clone. This chain joins TRBV6-6 and TRBJ2-5; weak D call: TRBD2 (7 bases). The V end lost 5 bases, the J end lost 5 bases, and 21 bases lay between the germline ends. The CDR3 is 16 residues long. Germline CDR1 is MNHNY and CDR2 is SVGAGI (reference sequence). CDR3 protein: CASSRSTGGLSETQYF. The CDR3 DNA follows: TGTGCCAGCAGTCGATCGACGGGGGGCTTGAGTGAGACCCAGTACTTC.

The chain couples TRBV18 to TRBJ1-2; D gene unclear. The germline V gene encodes CDR1 KGHSH and CDR2 LQKENI. Trimming removed 3 bases at V and 3 bases at J, with 8 bases between. This CDR3 has 13 residues. CDR3 sequence (DNA): TGTGCCAGCTCACCGCTGGAGGACTATGGCTACACCTTC. Its translation: CASSPLEDYGYTF.

The chain links TRBV28 to TRBJ1-2; 8 bases agree with TRBD1. CDR3 length: 14 residues. The germline V gene encodes CDR1 MDHEN and CDR2 SYDVKM. The trim removed 5 bases at V and 1 base at J, leaving 3 bases unmatched. The CDR3 DNA sequence: TGTGCCAGCAGTGGACAGGGTTTTAACTATGGCTACACCTTC. Its protein product is CASSGQGFNYGYTF.

The chain employs TRBV2 and TRBJ1-2, with TRBD1 matching 9 bases. In germline, CDR1 is SNHLY, CDR2 FYNNEI. CDR3 length equals 15 residues. J was trimmed by 8 bases and V by 3 bases; bases with no gene match: 10. CDR3 DNA: TGTGCCAGCAGTGAGGGGGCACAGGGGGCTCGGGGCTACACCTTC. Protein sequence: CASSEGAQGARGYTF.

This clone has a single count. The chain couples TRBV13 to TRBJ2-1, with 9 positions matching TRBD2. This CDR3 is 15 amino acids long. CDR1 PRHDT and CDR2 FYEKMQ come from the germline V gene (reference sequence). V lost 5 bases and J lost 9; bases outside the gene matches: 11. CDR3 sequence: CASSILGTSSSEQFF. CDR3 in DNA: TGTGCCAGCAGCATACTCGGGACTAGCTCCAGTGAGCAGTTCTTC.

This chain links TRBV4-2 with TRBJ1-3; D not certain. The CDR3 is made up of 14 amino acids. Trimming pared 1 base from V and 0 bases from J, leaving 4 bases between. Germline V gives CDR1 LGHNA, CDR2 YNFKEQ. The DNA of the CDR3 is TGTGCCAGCAGCCAAGGGGCCTCTGGAAACACCATATATTTT. Amino acid sequence: CASSQGASGNTIYF.

The chain carries TRBV11-2 and TRBJ2-4; D unresolved. This CDR3 is 13 amino acids long. The germline gives CDR1 SGHAT, CDR2 FQNNGV. The germline V and J ends were trimmed by 4 bases and 4 bases, with 8 bases remaining between them. The chain's CDR3 is CASSYPPKNIQYF. The CDR3 coding sequence is TGTGCCAGCAGCTATCCTCCGAAAAACATTCAGTACTTC. The whole variable domain, filled in from reference TRBV11-2 and TRBJ2-4, reads EAGVAQSPRYKIIEKRQSVAFWCNPISGHATLYWYQQILGQGPKLLIQFQNNGVVDDSQLPKDRFSAERLKGVDSTLKIQPAKLEDSAVYLCASSYPPKNIQYFGAGTRLSVL.

J is TRBJ2-3 and V is TRBV5-1, with unresolved D. Trimming took off 3 bases at V and 1 base at J, with 12 bases between the two ends. This CDR3 is 15 amino acids long. CDR1 SGHRS and CDR2 YFSETQ come from the germline V gene. CDR3 DNA sequence: TGCGCCAGCAGCTCCATAGCCACCCGCACAGATACGCAGTATTTT. Residues: CASSSIATRTDTQYF.